This TCR beta chain emerged from a study of T cell changes during pregnancy in multiple sclerosis. TCRdb's table, derived via immunoSEQ multiplex PCR, lists solely in-frame clones and lacks some. This sample carries 35,000 to 45,000 clones, 70% to 90% of them seen once, and the ten largest clones take 0.75% to 1%. CDR1 and CDR2 from the germline V gene are LGHNA and YSLEER. V lost 4 bases and J lost 6, with 11 bases in between. The CDR3 sequence is 13 residues long. The sequence came from a female donor with multiple sclerosis, enrolled in a pregnancy study. The genes are TRBV4-3 and TRBJ2-3; D uncertain. The sequences come from CD4+ T cells from peripheral blood mononuclear cells, collected after pregnancy. CDR3 coding DNA: TGCGCCAGCAGCCGAGCGATGGTGGATACGCAGTATTTT. Protein: CASSRAMVDTQYF.